This TCR beta chain was obtained from a study of blood T cell repertoires in COVID-19. Study-wide context: COVID-19 samples, acute and convalescent, were from the United States, Italy and Spain.

Cohort placement rested on clinical history that participants reported themselves. The study counted Cohort 3 donors as recovered given two negative PCRs, clearance, or symptom resolution. Source study methods: Quantification of nucleated cells was approximated via reference gene primer amplification. The protocol was immunoSEQ multiplex PCR, while the TCRdb copy is restricted to in-frame clones and leaves out a portion. From that table come the V and J calls and clone size; the DNA was used to work out D and trimming. The sample yields about 250,000 clones, 88% seen once. In germline, CDR1 is SGHRS, CDR2 YFSETQ. J lost 5 bases, V lost 4 bases, and 3 bases had no gene match. The CDR3 sequence is 13 residues long.

Sequencing was performed on PBMCs or T cells enriched from blood (not recorded which). The receptor comes from a woman aged 50 to 60 who had recovered from COVID-19. The chain combines TRBV5-1 with TRBJ1-5, with 7 nucleotides matching TRBD1. CDR3 DNA sequence: TGCGCCAGCAGCATTACAGGGGATCAGCCCCAGCATTTT. Amino acid sequence: CASSITGDQPQHF.